This section outlines one T cell receptor beta chain sequence together with its context. The data originate from a study of blood T cell repertoires in COVID-19. Study-level information: The origin of the acute and convalescent COVID-19 samples was the United States, Italy and Spain. T cells, B-cell-depleted T cells, or PBMCs supplied cDNA or gDNA.

Germline CDR1 and CDR2: SGHVS and FNYEAQ. The CDR3 consists of 16 residues. J lost 0 bases, V lost 5 bases, and 5 bases had no gene match. Assay: immunoSEQ multiplex PCR; the TCRdb copy retains only in-frame clones and omits some. The repertoire holds 200,000 to 300,000 clones, with 70% to 85% as singletons. The chain combines TRBV7-6 with TRBJ1-5, with 9 bases fitting TRBD1. The TCR comes from a woman aged 80 or over with acute or convalescent COVID-19. Specimen: peripheral blood. The DNA for the CDR3 is TGTGCCAGCAGCCCGGGACAGGGATTTAGCAATCAGCCCCAGCATTTT. It specifies CASSPGQGFSNQPQHF.